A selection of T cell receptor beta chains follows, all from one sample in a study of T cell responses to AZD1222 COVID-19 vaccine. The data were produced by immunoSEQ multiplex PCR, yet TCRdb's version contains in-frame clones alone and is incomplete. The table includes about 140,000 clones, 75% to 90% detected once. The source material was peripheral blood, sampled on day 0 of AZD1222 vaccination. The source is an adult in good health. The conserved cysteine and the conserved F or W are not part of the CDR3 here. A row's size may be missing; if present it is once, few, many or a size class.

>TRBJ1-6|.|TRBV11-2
ASSLSGAPLH
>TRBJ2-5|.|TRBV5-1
ASSHTSGQETQY
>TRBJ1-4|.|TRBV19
ASTEMYNEKLF
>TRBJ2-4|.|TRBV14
ASSQAGAKNIQY
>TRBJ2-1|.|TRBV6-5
ASSSPRSLDEQF
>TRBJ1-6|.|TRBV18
ASSPISGSGDSPLH
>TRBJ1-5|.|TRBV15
ATSRGTGGYQPQH
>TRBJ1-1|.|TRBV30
AWSPQMNTEAF
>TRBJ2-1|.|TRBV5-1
ASSRETSGDEQF
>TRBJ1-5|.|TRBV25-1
ASSEVGGQELSQPQH
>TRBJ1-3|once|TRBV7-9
ASRVAGRGNTIY
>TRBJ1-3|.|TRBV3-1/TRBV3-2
ASSWPNSGNTIY
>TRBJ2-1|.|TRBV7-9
ASSLPRRLAGSYNEQF
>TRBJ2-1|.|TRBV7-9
ASSSRTEHNEQF
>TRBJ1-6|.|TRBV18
ASSDRARGPLH
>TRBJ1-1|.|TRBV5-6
ASSLVGRNTEAF
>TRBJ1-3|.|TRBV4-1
ASSQEIAGNTIY
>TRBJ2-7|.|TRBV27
ASSTTGYEQY
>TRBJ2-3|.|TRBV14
ASSHDVESFVDTQY
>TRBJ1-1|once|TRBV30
AWRGGMISEAF
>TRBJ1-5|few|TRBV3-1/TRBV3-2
ASSQGQGSQPQH
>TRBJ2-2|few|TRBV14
ASSRLAGVPGELF
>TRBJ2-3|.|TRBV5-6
ASSLRTSALADTQY
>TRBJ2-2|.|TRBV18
ASSPLTDNTGELF
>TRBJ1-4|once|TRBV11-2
ASSTGHFRDTNEKLF